This entry lists 5 T cell receptor beta chains sequenced from one sample in a study of OX40 agonist ivuxolimab in advanced cancers. Generated by immunoSEQ multiplex PCR, the TCRdb table keeps only in-frame clones and is missing some. This repertoire shows about 58,000 clones, approximately 88% found once; its top ten account for around 3.2%. The sample consisted of CD4+ or CD8+ T cells sorted from blood, taken in a trial of the OX40 agonist ivuxolimab. All receptors derive from an adult with an advanced solid tumor such as melanoma, head and neck, liver or kidney cancer.

V is TRBV29-1 and J is TRBJ1-1; D might be TRBD1 (5 bases). V gave up 1 base and J gave up 4 bases, with 10 bases separating them. In germline, CDR1 is SQVTM, CDR2 ANQGSEA. The CDR3 sequence is 13 residues long. The DNA of the CDR3 is TGCAGCGTTGAAGGGGGCGGGAGCACTGAAGCTTTCTTT. Protein sequence: CSVEGGGSTEAFF.

The CDR3 sequence: CASSFPGQRTNTEAFF. CDR3 sequence (DNA): TGTGCCAGCAGTTTCCCGGGACAGAGAACGAACACTGAAGCTTTCTTT. This rearrangement joins TRBV6-5 to TRBJ1-1, with 7 nucleotides matching TRBD1. Germline CDR1 MNHEY, CDR2 SVGAGI. This CDR3 is 16 amino acids long. Germline trimming cut 4 bases from V and 1 base from J; bases unmatched to any gene: 9.

V is TRBV28 and J is TRBJ2-7, with D maybe TRBD1 (5 bases). The V end was cut by 4 bases, the J end by 3 bases, with 16 bases between. The length of the CDR3 is 15 residues. Per the germline V gene, CDR1 is MDHEN and CDR2 is SYDVKM. The CDR3 loop is CASSWGRPRNYEQYF. Here the CDR3 DNA reads TGTGCCAGCAGTTGGGGCAGACCAAGAAACTACGAGCAGTACTTC.

This chain uses TRBV6-6 with TRBJ1-4; D is unclear. Trimming took 6 bases from V and 6 from J, leaving 14 bases between them. Germline V lookup: CDR1 MNHNY, CDR2 SVGAGI (reference sequence). CDR3 length equals 14 residues. DNA for the CDR3: TGTGCCAGCAGCCTACTGGACGACGATGAAAAACTGTTTTTT. The encoded protein is CASSLLDDDEKLFF.

There are a few counts of this clone. The chain is built from TRBV18 and TRBJ1-4; 7 bases align to TRBD1. CDR3 length: 15 residues. V shed 4 bases and J 7 bases; nucleotides not matched to a gene: 9. From germline, CDR1 is KGHSH and CDR2 LQKENI. This CDR3 reads CASSLDDRVSEKLFF. The CDR3 DNA reads as TGTGCCAGCTCACTCGATGACAGGGTATCTGAAAAACTGTTTTTT.